The rows below give T cell receptor beta chains drawn from one sample of a study of T-cell memory formation after mild COVID-19. Each CDR3 protein is one row after TCRdb ran MiXCR on the 5' RACE reads. The profile shows about 560,000 distinct CDR3 sequences, roughly 20% of them singletons. The sequenced material came from PBMCs or a T cell subset sorted from them (not recorded which). The source of these receptors is an adult woman who had mild COVID-19 (a few samples of this study predate the infection). Cell type and time point are not known. CDR3s include the opening cysteine and the closing phenylalanine or tryptophan. A D gene is named only where the DNA matches it firmly. Not all rows give a size; the values are once, few, many and, for expanded clones, a class.

>NA|TRBJ1-1|NA|TRBV7-8
TGTGCCAGCAGCCCGGGACGGATCAACACTGAAGCTTTCTTT
CASSPGRINTEAFF
>NA|TRBJ2-2|few|TRBV7-2
TGTGCCAGCAGCTTACTCGGGGGGAACACCGGGGAGCTGTTTTTT
CASSLLGGNTGELFF
>NA|TRBJ1-2|NA|TRBV6-6
TGTGCCAGCAGTTACCCGCACCGCGGGACGGGGGCGAGCTACACCTTC
CASSYPHRGTGASYTF
>NA|TRBJ2-1|NA|TRBV4-2
TGTGCCAGCAGCCAAGATTCGGGTGATCAATACAATGAGCAGTTCTTC
CASSQDSGDQYNEQFF
>TRBD2|TRBJ2-1|few|TRBV24-1
TGTGCCACCAGTGATTTTAGCGGGAGCGCGTACAATGAGCAGTTCTTC
CATSDFSGSAYNEQFF
>NA|TRBJ1-6|few|TRBV12-3/TRBV12-4
TGTGCCACCGGCAGAACTAACTATAATTCACCCCTCCACTTT
CATGRTNYNSPLHF
>TRBD1|TRBJ2-3|few|TRBV6-4
TGTGCCAGCAGTTTCAGGACAGGGGGCACAGATACGCAGTATTTT
CASSFRTGGTDTQYF
>NA|TRBJ1-1|few|TRBV19
TGTGCCAGTAGTATATCTGGATGGACTGAAGCTTTCTTT
CASSISGWTEAFF
>TRBD1|TRBJ1-1|many|TRBV5-1
TGCGCCAGCAGCTGGGGACAGTCGAACACTGAAGCTTTCTTT
CASSWGQSNTEAFF
>NA|TRBJ2-3|once|TRBV18
TGTGCCAGCTCACTATCCCGGACTACTTCCACAGATACGCAGTATTTT
CASSLSRTTSTDTQYF
>NA|TRBJ1-1|few|TRBV29-1
TGCAGCGTTGTAGCAGGGATGAACACTGAAGCTTTCTTT
CSVVAGMNTEAFF
>NA|TRBJ2-5|NA|TRBV3-1
TGTGCCAGCAGCCAAGACGGTAGGGGGTCCCAGTACTTC
CASSQDGRGSQYF
>TRBD2|TRBJ2-3|few|TRBV25-1
TGTGCCAGCAGTGAATACGGACTAGGGCCGCAGTATTTT
CASSEYGLGPQYF
>TRBD1|TRBJ1-1|few|TRBV7-3
TGTGCCAGCAGCCCGGGACAGGGGCGCCTTTTTTCTGAAGCTTTCTTT
CASSPGQGRLFSEAFF
>TRBD2|TRBJ2-2|few|TRBV7-6
TGTGCCAGCAGGGGAAGGACTAGCCGGGGGACCGGGGAGCTGTTTTTT
CASRGRTSRGTGELFF
>TRBD2|TRBJ2-7|NA|TRBV12-3/TRBV12-4
TGTGCCAGCAGTTCCGGACTAGCGTTAGACTTC
CASSSGLALDF